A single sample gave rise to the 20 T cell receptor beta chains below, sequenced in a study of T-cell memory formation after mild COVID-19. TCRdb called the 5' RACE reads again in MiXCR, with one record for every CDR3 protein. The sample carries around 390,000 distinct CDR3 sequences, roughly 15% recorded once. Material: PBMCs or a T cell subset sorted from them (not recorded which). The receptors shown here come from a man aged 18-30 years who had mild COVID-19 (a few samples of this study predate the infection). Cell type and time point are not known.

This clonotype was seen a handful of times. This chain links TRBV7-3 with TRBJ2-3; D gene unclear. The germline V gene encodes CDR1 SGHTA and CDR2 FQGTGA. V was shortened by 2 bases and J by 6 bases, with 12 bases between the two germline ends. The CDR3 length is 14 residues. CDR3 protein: CASSLRMETDTQYF. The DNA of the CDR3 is TGTGCCAGCAGCTTACGGATGGAGACTGATACGCAGTATTTT.

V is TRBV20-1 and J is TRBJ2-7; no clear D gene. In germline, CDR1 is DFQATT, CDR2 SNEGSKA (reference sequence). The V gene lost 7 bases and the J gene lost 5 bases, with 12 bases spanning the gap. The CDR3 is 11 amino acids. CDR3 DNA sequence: TGCAGTGTTAAGGGTTCCAACGAGCAGTACTTC. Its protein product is CSVKGSNEQYF.

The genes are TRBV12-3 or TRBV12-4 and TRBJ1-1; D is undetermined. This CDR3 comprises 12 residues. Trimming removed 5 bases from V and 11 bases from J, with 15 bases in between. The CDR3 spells CASSISGVVAFF. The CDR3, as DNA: TGTGCCAGCAGTATCAGCGGGGTGGTTGCTTTCTTT.

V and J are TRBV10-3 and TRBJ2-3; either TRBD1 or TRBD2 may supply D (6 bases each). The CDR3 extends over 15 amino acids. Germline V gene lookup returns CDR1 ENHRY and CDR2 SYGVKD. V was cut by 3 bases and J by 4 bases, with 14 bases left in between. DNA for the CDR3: TGTGCCATCAGTGAAGGGGGGCGCGGTCCAGATACGCAGTATTTT. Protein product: CAISEGGRGPDTQYF.

In DNA form, the CDR3 reads TGCGCCAGCAGCCAAGAGAGGGCAGATACGCAGTATTTT. Amino acid sequence: CASSQERADTQYF. The genes are TRBV4-3 and TRBJ2-3; the D gene is possibly TRBD2 (5 bases). The germline gives CDR1 LGHNA, CDR2 YSLEER. The V gene lost 0 bases and the J gene lost 4 bases, with 5 bases spanning the gap. The CDR3 covers 13 residues.

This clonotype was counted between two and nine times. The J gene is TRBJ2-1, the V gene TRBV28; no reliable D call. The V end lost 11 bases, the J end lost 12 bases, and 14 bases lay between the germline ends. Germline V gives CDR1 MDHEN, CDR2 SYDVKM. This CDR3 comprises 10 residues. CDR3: CASGRPGQFF. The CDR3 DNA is TGTGCCTCTGGGCGGCCGGGGCAGTTCTTC.

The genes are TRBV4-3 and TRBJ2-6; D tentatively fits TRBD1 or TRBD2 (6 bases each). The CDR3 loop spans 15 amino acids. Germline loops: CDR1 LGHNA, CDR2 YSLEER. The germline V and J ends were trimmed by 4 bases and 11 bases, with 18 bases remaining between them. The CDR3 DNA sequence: TGCGCCAGCAGCCGGGGGCCCGGGGGTAGTGACGTCCTGACTTTC. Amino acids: CASSRGPGGSDVLTF.

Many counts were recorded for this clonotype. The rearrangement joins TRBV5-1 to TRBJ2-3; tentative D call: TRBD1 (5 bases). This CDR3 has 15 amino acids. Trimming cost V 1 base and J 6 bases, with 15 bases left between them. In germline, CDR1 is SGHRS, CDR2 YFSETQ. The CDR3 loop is CASSLFGQGRDTQYF. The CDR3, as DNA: TGCGCCAGCAGCTTGTTCGGGCAGGGTCGCGATACGCAGTATTTT.

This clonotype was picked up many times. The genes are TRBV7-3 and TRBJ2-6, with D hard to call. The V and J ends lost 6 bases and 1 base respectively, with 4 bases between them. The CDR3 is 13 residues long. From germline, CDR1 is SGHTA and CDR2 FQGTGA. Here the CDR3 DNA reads TGTGCCAGCAGGCCTTCTGGGGCCAACGTCCTGACTTTC. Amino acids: CASRPSGANVLTF. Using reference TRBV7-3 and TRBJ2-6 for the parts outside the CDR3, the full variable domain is GAGVSQTPSNKVTEKGKYVELRCDPISGHTALYWYRQSLGQGPEFLIYFQGTGAADDSGLPNDRFFAVRPEGSVSTLKIQRTERGDSAVYLCASRPSGANVLTFGAGSRLTVL.

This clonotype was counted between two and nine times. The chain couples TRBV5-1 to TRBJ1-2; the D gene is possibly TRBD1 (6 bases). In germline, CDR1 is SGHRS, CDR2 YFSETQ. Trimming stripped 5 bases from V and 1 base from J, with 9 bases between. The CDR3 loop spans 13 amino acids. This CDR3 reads CASREQGNYGYTF. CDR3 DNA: TGCGCCAGCAGGGAACAGGGTAACTATGGCTACACCTTC.

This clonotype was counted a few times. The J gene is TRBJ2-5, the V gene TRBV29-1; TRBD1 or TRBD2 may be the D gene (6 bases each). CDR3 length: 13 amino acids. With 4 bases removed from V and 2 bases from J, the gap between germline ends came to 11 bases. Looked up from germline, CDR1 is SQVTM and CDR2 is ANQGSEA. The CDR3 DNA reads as TGCAGCGTTGGGGGGGCAGTTCAAGAGACCCAGTACTTC. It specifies CSVGGAVQETQYF.

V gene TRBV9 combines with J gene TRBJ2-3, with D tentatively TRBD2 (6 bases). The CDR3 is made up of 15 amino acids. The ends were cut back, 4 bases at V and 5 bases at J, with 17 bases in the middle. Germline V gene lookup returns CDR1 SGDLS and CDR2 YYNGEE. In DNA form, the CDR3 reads TGTGCCAGCAGCCCCGGAGGGGCGTACAGAGATACGCAGTATTTT. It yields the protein CASSPGGAYRDTQYF.

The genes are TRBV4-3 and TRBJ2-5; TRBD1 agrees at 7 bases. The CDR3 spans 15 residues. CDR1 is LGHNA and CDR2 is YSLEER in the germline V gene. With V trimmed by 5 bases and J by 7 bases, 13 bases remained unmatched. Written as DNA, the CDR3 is TGCGCCAGCAGCTCCTCACAGGGGCCCTCACGGACCCAGTACTTC. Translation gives CASSSSQGPSRTQYF.

CDR3 sequence: CASSFPAGQTLGETQYF. In DNA form, the CDR3 reads TGTGCCAGCAGTTTCCCAGCGGGGCAAACCTTAGGGGAGACCCAGTACTTC. The chain joins TRBV6-1 to TRBJ2-5; TRBD2 aligns across 7 bases. This CDR3 has 17 residues. The V gene's germline CDR1 is MNHNS and CDR2 SASEGT. V was pared by 5 bases and J by 5 bases, with 17 bases of the junction left unmatched.

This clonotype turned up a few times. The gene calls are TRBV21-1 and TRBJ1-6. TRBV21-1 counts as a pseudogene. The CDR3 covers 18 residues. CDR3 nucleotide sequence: TGTGCCAGCGAGTGGGGTTCAAAGGCGAGCTCCTATAATTCACCCCTCCACTTT. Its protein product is CASEWGSKASSYNSPLHF.

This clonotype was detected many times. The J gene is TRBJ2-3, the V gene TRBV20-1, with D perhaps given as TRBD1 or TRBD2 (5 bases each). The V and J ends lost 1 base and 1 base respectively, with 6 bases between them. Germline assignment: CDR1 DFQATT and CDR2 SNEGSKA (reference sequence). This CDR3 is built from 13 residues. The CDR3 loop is CSARVGGTDTQYF. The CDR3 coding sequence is TGCAGTGCTAGAGTGGGGGGCACAGATACGCAGTATTTT.

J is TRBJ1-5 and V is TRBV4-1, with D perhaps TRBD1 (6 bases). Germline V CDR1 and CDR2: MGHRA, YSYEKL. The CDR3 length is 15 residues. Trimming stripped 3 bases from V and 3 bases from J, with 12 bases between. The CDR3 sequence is CASSQTTGTNQPQHF. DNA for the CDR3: TGCGCCAGCAGCCAGACTACAGGGACCAATCAGCCCCAGCATTTT.

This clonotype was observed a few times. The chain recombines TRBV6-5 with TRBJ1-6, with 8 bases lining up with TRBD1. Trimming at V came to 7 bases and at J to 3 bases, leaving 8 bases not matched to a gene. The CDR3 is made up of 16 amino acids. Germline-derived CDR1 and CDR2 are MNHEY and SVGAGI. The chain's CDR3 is CASTHLDRGYNSPLHF. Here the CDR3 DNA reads TGTGCCAGCACACACCTCGACAGGGGCTATAATTCACCCCTCCACTTT.

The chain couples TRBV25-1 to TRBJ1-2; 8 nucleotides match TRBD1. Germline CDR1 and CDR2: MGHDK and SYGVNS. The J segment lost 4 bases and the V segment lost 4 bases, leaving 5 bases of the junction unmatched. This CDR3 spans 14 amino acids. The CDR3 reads CASSGEGTGYGYTF. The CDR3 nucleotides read TGTGCCAGCAGTGGTGAGGGGACAGGCTATGGCTACACCTTC.

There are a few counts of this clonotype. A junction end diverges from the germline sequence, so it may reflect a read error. The CDR3 loop reads CASSKGLTYDF. The DNA of the CDR3 is TGTGCCAGCAGTAAGGGACTTACCTATGACTTC. This chain links TRBV12-3 or TRBV12-4 with TRBJ1-2; TRBD1 might be the D (5 bases). The length of the CDR3 is 11 residues.